This T cell receptor (beta chain) was sequenced in a study of blood T cells in healthy people across ages (dated by TCRdb to between 2015 and 2017). Concerning the study at large: In model experiments, template switching captured roughly one uniquely barcoded TCR beta cDNA molecule for every two T cells. To track age-related changes in TCR beta repertoire diversity, the study relied on deep sequencing normalized with unique cDNA molecular identifiers. Donors were grouped into four age groups: young (average approximately 16 years), middle-aged (39), aged (approximately 67) and long-lived (approximately 82). Donors of different ages were randomly distributed across sequencing lanes to avoid experimental bias. Two additional independent replicas of 1 million unique cDNA reads from the same blood draw were analyzed for two donors (one aged 18 to 30 and one aged 80 or older).

Preparation of the library involved 5' RACE. Sequencing was carried out with an Illumina HiSeq 2500. A second roughly 6 to 12 cycle PCR used a sample-barcoded 5' primer and a J-beta primer mix. A template-switch 5' adaptor carrying 12 random nucleotides introduced a unique molecular identifier onto each TCR beta cDNA molecule. Each sample yielded at least 3 million CDR3-containing paired-end reads. First-strand cDNA was synthesized from all RNA with the Mint cDNA synthesis kit, primed by a TRBC-specific oligonucleotide. Following uracil-DNA glycosylase treatment, all cDNA underwent a first 18-cycle PCR with the universal primers M1SS and BC2_uni_R. The original methods were these. For normalization, 1 million high-quality reads, each with a distinct molecular identifier, were randomly selected from each sample. Reads with shared molecular identifiers were discarded instead of being binned into consensus sequences. MiTCR, with a Q25 quality threshold and the strictest error-elimination algorithm, was used for CDR3 identification, clonotype clustering and error correction. Lower-bound total TCR beta diversity was estimated with a nonparametric unseen species model using Euler transformation. TCRdb trimmed public reads at Q25 via fastp, called clones via MiXCR and kept in-frame beta chains. Each record represents a unique CDR3 protein, reported with the most common genes and DNA among its rows. The V and J calls come from TCRdb's annotation, not from the publication. The sample contains over a million distinct CDR3 sequences, 40% to 45% of them found a single time. The ten largest clones take up approximately 20% of the sample.

Donors were around 37 systemically healthy Caucasian individuals from Russia aged roughly 6 to 100 years. Each donor gave approximately 9.3 milliliters of peripheral blood, collected into EDTA-treated Vacutainer tubes. Ficoll-Paque density-gradient centrifugation was used to isolate PBMCs, with at least 7 million per sample. Total RNA was extracted from PBMCs with Trizol reagent, with at least 5 micrograms obtained per sample. Naive CD45RAhigh/CD27high T cell percentages were measured by flow cytometry on a PBMC aliquot from every donor. Overall results and qualifications from the work: Conclusive comparison of naive and antigen-experienced compartments was prevented by the profiling of bulk unsorted PBMCs. Because the CMV infection status of the donors was unknown, age-related changes in expanded clonotypes may potentially have been confounded. Estimates of total diversity based on one million sequenced T cells were regarded as lower bounds and as underestimates. Observed TCR beta diversity per million T cells fell roughly linearly with age, and a significant reduction was already apparent by age about 38. A strong correlation was found between observed TCR beta diversity and the percentage of naive T cells measured by flow cytometry. The long-lived group showed more naive CD4+ T cells, fewer expanded clones and increased TCR diversity than the aged group, suggesting age selection.

Worth noting for this clonotype: The clone's antigen remains unknown. No per-base quality is available; no much larger clone lies one base away.

From its cysteine to its phenylalanine, the CDR3 spans 14 amino acids. The only DNA kept is the CDR3, 42 bases in frame from the first base. The germline V gene provides CDR1 MNHEY and CDR2 SVGEGT. At the junction V is shortened by 6 bases and J by 6 bases; bases outside the gene matches: 8. This clonotype was sampled from a woman aged 60-75 years in good health. The rearranged segments are TRBV6-2 or TRBV6-3 and TRBJ2-7; a stretch of 10 junction bases matches TRBD1. Sequencing was carried out using blood. The CDR3 corresponds to CASSFSGTGAEQYF. Read as DNA, the sequence is TGTGCCAGCAGCTTCTCCGGGACAGGGGCCGAGCAGTACTTC.